This T cell receptor beta chain was sequenced for a study of blood T cell repertoires in COVID-19. Overall study context: Samples came from the United States, Italy and Spain, spanning acute and convalescent COVID-19. The analysed material was cDNA or gDNA that came from T cells, B-cell-depleted T cells, or PBMCs.

Germline V gene sequence: CDR1 LGHNT, CDR2 FRNRAP. The CDR3 totals 17 residues. The V gene end was trimmed by 7 bases and the J gene end by 3 bases; junction bases not matched to a gene: 10. This clone was found once. Authors' methods: Researchers report that nucleated cell counts were estimated from reference gene primer amplification. Sequencing was performed with immunoSEQ multiplex PCR; in TCRdb, only in-frame clones are kept and a portion is missing. V, J and clone size are those of that table, while D and trimming were read from the DNA. The table has more than 95,000 clones, about four fifths seen once; the top ten hold 7.5% to 10%.

The chain combines TRBV12-5 with TRBJ2-3; 13 bases are shared with TRBD2. Input material: peripheral blood. The TCR comes from a woman in her 70s with acute or convalescent COVID-19. The DNA of the CDR3 is TGTGCTAGTGCGAGTCGGACTAGCGGGAGAGGGACAGATACGCAGTATTTT. It codes for CASASRTSGRGTDTQYF. The full variable domain, with the rest looked up from reference TRBV12-5 and TRBJ2-3, is DARVTQTPRHKVTEMGQEVTMRCQPILGHNTVFWYRQTMMQGLELLAYFRNRAPLDDSGMPKDRFSAEMPDATLATLKIQPSEPRDSAVYFCASASRTSGRGTDTQYFGPGTRLTVL.